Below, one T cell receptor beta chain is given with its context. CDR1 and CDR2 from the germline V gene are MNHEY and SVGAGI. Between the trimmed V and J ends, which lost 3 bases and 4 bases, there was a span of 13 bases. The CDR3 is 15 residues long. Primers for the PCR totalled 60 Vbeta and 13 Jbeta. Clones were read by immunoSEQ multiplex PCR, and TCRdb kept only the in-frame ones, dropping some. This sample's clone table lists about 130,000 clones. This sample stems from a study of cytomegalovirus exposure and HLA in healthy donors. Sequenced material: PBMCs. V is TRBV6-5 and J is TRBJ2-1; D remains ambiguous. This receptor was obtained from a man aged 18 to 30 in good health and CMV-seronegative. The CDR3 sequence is CASSYDSSPYNEQFF. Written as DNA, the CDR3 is TGTGCCAGCAGTTATGACTCCAGTCCGTACAATGAGCAGTTCTTC.